What follows are 21 T cell receptor beta chains derived from one specimen sequenced in a study of T cells after yellow fever vaccination (dated by TCRdb to 2018 to 2020). The treatment or condition label, as the study defines it: live attenuated yellow fever vaccine strain. Preparation of the library involved 5' RACE. This sample was sequenced with an Illumina HiSeq 2500. TCRdb trimmed public reads at Q25 via fastp, called clones via MiXCR and kept in-frame beta chains. Duplicate CDR3 protein sequences are folded into a single record with the most common DNA and genes. The sample table shows about 300,000 distinct CDR3 sequences, and around 7% are seen once. The ten largest clones take up 15% to 20% of the sample. Specimen: PBMCs, collected approximately 40 days after the first yellow fever vaccination. Receptors were obtained from a man younger than 30 who received the YFV17D yellow fever vaccine.

This chain links TRBV5-4 with TRBJ1-1; D is ambiguous. CDR1 and CDR2 from the germline V gene are SGHNT and YYREEE (reference sequence). The CDR3 consists of 15 residues. Trimming removed 4 bases at V and 6 bases at J, with 19 bases between. CDR3 DNA: TGTGCCAGCAGCCTTTATCGACGGACGGGGTCTGAAGCTTTCTTT. As protein: CASSLYRRTGSEAFF.

The CDR3 nucleotides are TGCAGTGCGTATCCACCTGGACAGGGCGTCCCCAATGAGCAGTTCTTC. Its translation is CSAYPPGQGVPNEQFF. This chain links TRBV20-1 with TRBJ2-1, with TRBD1 matching over 8 bases. CDR3 length: 16 amino acids. The V and J ends lost 6 bases and 6 bases, in that order; junction bases with no gene match: 16. Germline V gene lookup returns CDR1 DFQATT and CDR2 SNEGSKA (reference sequence).

The chain joins TRBV12-3 or TRBV12-4 to TRBJ2-5; D is tentatively TRBD1 or TRBD2 (5 bases each). The CDR3 covers 16 residues. Trimming cost V 0 bases and J 5 bases, with 16 bases left between them. CDR3 sequence reads: CASSLALGPLGETQYF. The CDR3 region has the DNA TGTGCCAGCAGTTTAGCTCTGGGACCGCTGGGGGAGACCCAGTACTTC.

The chain carries TRBV19 and TRBJ2-3; TRBD2 might be the D (5 bases). The CDR3 extends over 16 amino acids. V gave up 6 bases and J gave up 4 bases, with 20 bases separating them. Germline assignment: CDR1 LNHDA and CDR2 SQIVND (reference sequence). CDR3 loop: CASSHTASSGADTQYF. The CDR3 DNA is TGTGCCAGTAGCCACACCGCGTCGTCCGGGGCAGATACGCAGTATTTT.

The rearrangement joins TRBV12-3 or TRBV12-4 to TRBJ1-5; 8 positions match TRBD1. Trimming removed 4 bases from V and 8 bases from J; junction bases left unmatched: 7. This CDR3 is built from 14 residues. CDR3 nucleotides: TGTGCCAGCAGTTATGACAGGGGCCTGAAGCCCCAGCATTTT. Protein: CASSYDRGLKPQHF.

The chain uses TRBV19 and TRBJ1-1; no definite D call. Trimming cost V 7 bases and J 0 bases, with 15 bases left between them. The germline CDR1 and CDR2 sequences are LNHDA and SQIVND (reference sequence). The CDR3 consists of 15 residues. CDR3 DNA sequence: TGTGCCAGTAAATGGGCAGATTCGATGAACACTGAAGCTTTCTTT. Translation: CASKWADSMNTEAFF. Looking up the rest from reference TRBV19 and TRBJ1-1 gives the full variable domain: DGGITQSPKYLFRKEGQNVTLSCEQNLNHDAMYWYRQDPGQGLRLIYYSQIVNDFQKGDIAEGYSVSREKKESFPLTVTSAQKNPTAFYLCASKWADSMNTEAFFGQGTRLTVV.

The chain carries TRBV7-9 and TRBJ1-4, with a tentative D call TRBD1 (5 bases). The germline V and J ends were trimmed by 4 bases and 2 bases, with 11 bases remaining between them. Germline V gene data show CDR1 as SEHNR and CDR2 as FQNEAQ (reference sequence). This CDR3 is built from 15 residues. The CDR3 spells CASSSPRATNEKLFF. The DNA of the CDR3 is TGTGCCAGCAGCTCACCCAGGGCTACTAATGAAAAACTGTTTTTT.

This clonotype was detected a few times. The V and J genes are TRBV20-1 and TRBJ2-3; possible D gene TRBD2, 7 bases. The CDR3 covers 14 residues. V gave up 0 bases and J gave up 7 bases, with 14 bases separating them. Per the germline V gene, CDR1 is DFQATT and CDR2 is SNEGSKA (reference sequence). The CDR3 reads CSARDWGGQNTQYF. The CDR3 nucleotides are TGCAGTGCTAGAGATTGGGGGGGGCAGAATACGCAGTATTTT.

The CDR3 DNA is TGTGCCAGTAGTATAGAAGGAACCGGGGAGCTGTTTTTT. The encoded protein is CASSIEGTGELFF. The V gene is TRBV19, the J gene TRBJ2-2; D not certain. The CDR3 contains 13 residues. Germline CDR1 and CDR2: LNHDA and SQIVND (reference sequence). Trimming took off 0 bases at V and 5 bases at J, with 4 bases between the two ends.

This clonotype was counted a few times. The chain links TRBV7-7 to TRBJ2-5, with 8 bases identical to TRBD2. The germline V gene encodes CDR1 SSHAT and CDR2 FNYEAQ (reference sequence). This CDR3 region has 15 residues. J lost 2 bases, V lost 1 base, and 3 bases had no gene match. The CDR3: CASSLGIAGQETQYF. In nucleotides, the CDR3 is TGTGCCAGCAGCTTAGGGATAGCGGGACAAGAGACCCAGTACTTC.

This clonotype was found many times. V is TRBV12-3 or TRBV12-4 and J is TRBJ2-3, with D possibly TRBD1 on 6 matching bases. V was clipped by 6 bases and J by 4 bases, with 20 bases between them. The CDR3 covers 16 residues. The CDR3 bases are TGTGCCAGCAGCCCCCCCCTTCTACAGGGCCCAGATACGCAGTATTTT. Translating it yields CASSPPLLQGPDTQYF.

The rearrangement uses TRBV5-1 and TRBJ2-3, with 9 bases fitting TRBD2. Trimming took 2 bases from V and 2 from J; bases not matched to a gene: 6. This CDR3 is 16 amino acids long. Germline V gene sequence: CDR1 SGHRS, CDR2 YFSETQ. In DNA form, the CDR3 reads TGCGCCAGCAGCTTCCAGACTAGCGGCGTCACAGATACGCAGTATTTT. It codes for CASSFQTSGVTDTQYF.

V and J are TRBV29-1 and TRBJ2-2, with TRBD1 identical over 7 bases. The germline CDR1 and CDR2 sequences are SQVTM and ANQGSEA. V lost 4 bases to trimming and J lost 2 bases; unmatched junction nucleotides: 4. The CDR3 has 14 amino acids. This CDR3 is CSVGQGRNTGELFF. CDR3 in DNA: TGCAGCGTTGGACAGGGTAGAAACACCGGGGAGCTGTTTTTT.

This clonotype was seen a few times. The J gene is TRBJ1-2, the V gene TRBV18; possibly TRBD1 for D (6 bases). The CDR3 length is 16 residues. The V end lost 3 bases, the J end lost 2 bases, and 16 bases lay between the germline ends. Germline V gene sequence: CDR1 KGHSH, CDR2 LQKENI. CDR3 bases: TGTGCCAGCTCACCGGCGGGGGGCTTTGGGAACTATGGCTACACCTTC. This translates into CASSPAGGFGNYGYTF.

This clonotype was observed at least ten times. The chain uses TRBV14 and TRBJ2-4; TRBD1 matches 7 bases. Germline V CDR1 and CDR2: SGHDN, FVKESK. V was pared by 3 bases and J by 7 bases, with 15 bases of the junction left unmatched. The length of the CDR3 is 17 residues. CDR3 residues: CASSHPLLPTGKNIQYF. CDR3 nucleotides: TGTGCCAGCAGCCACCCTCTCTTACCGACAGGGAAGAACATTCAGTACTTC. Supplemented by reference TRBV14 and TRBJ2-4, the full variable domain reads EAGVTQFPSHSVIEKGQTVTLRCDPISGHDNLYWYRRVMGKEIKFLLHFVKESKQDESGMPNNRFLAERTGGTYSTLKVQPAELEDSGVYFCASSHPLLPTGKNIQYFGAGTRLSVL.

This clonotype occurred a few times. This rearrangement joins TRBV5-1 to TRBJ2-7, with D unresolved. The CDR3 runs to 13 residues. CDR1 is SGHRS, CDR2 YFSETQ, per germline. The germline V and J ends were trimmed by 2 bases and 5 bases, with 11 bases remaining between them. The CDR3 DNA follows: TGCGCCAGCAGCTTTGACTTCGGTAACGAGCAGTACTTC. It specifies CASSFDFGNEQYF.

This clonotype was observed at least ten times. V usage is TRBV5-4 and J usage is TRBJ1-4; 8 positions match TRBD1. The CDR3 totals 14 residues. J gave up 7 bases and V 1 base, and 3 bases lay outside the gene matches. In germline, CDR1 is SGHNT, CDR2 YYREEE (reference sequence). The CDR3 region is CASSLQGAVEKLFF. DNA for the CDR3: TGTGCCAGCAGCTTGCAGGGGGCGGTTGAAAAACTGTTTTTT.

This clonotype was detected ten times or more. V gene TRBV12-3 or TRBV12-4 combines with J gene TRBJ2-1; no definite D call. CDR3 size: 15 residues. Trimming cost V 7 bases and J 5 bases, with 18 bases left between them. The CDR3: CASTYDGRLNNEQFF. The CDR3 DNA sequence: TGTGCCAGCACCTACGATGGCCGTCTAAACAATGAGCAGTTCTTC.

In this sample, this clonotype turned up a few times. The V gene is TRBV7-2, the J gene TRBJ1-3; D call uncertain. Germline V gives CDR1 SGHTA, CDR2 FQGNSA. V dropped 7 bases and J dropped 4 bases, with 14 bases sitting between them. This CDR3 region has 14 residues. The CDR3 spells CASTEAGSGNTIYF. Written as DNA, the CDR3 is TGTGCCAGCACCGAAGCGGGGTCCGGAAACACCATATATTTT.

This clonotype came up many times. The chain couples TRBV12-3 or TRBV12-4 to TRBJ1-2, with no clear D. The CDR3 is made up of 11 amino acids. V was trimmed by 6 bases and J by 4 bases, leaving 6 bases between them. The CDR3 DNA reads TGTGCCAGCAGGGCCGGCTATGGCTACACCTTC. As protein: CASRAGYGYTF.

This clonotype showed up many times. V gene TRBV5-1 combines with J gene TRBJ2-2; no reliable D call. Trimming removed 5 bases at V and 2 bases at J, with 7 bases between. Germline V lookup: CDR1 SGHRS, CDR2 YFSETQ. The CDR3 has 13 residues. This chain's CDR3 is CASRTSNTGELFF. The CDR3 DNA reads TGCGCCAGCAGGACTTCCAACACCGGGGAGCTGTTTTTT.